What follows is one T cell receptor beta chain and its context. Methods used by the authors: Amplification of reference gene primers provided the estimated nucleated cell counts. The data were produced by immunoSEQ multiplex PCR, yet TCRdb's version contains in-frame clones alone and is incomplete. V and J calls and clone size are given by that table; D and trimming were obtained from the DNA. This sample has 300,000 or so clones, with around nine tenths found just once. The record originates from a study of blood T cell repertoires in COVID-19. Overall study context: PBMCs, B-cell-depleted T cells, or T cells provided the cDNA or gDNA that made up the material.

The V gene's germline CDR1 is MDHEN and CDR2 SYDVKM. The CDR3 extends over 14 amino acids. V was shortened by 8 bases and J by 0 bases, with 11 bases between the two germline ends. The rearrangement joins TRBV28 to TRBJ1-5; D unresolved. Sequenced: peripheral blood. The receptor comes from a man aged 65 to 79 with acute or convalescent COVID-19. The chain's CDR3 is CASGQTYSNQPQHF. In DNA, the CDR3 is TGTGCCAGCGGCCAAACGTATAGCAATCAGCCCCAGCATTTT.